This passage covers 30 T cell receptor beta chains from one sample sequenced in a study of blood T cell repertoires in COVID-19. Data came from immunoSEQ multiplex PCR; TCRdb stores just in-frame clones and leaves some out. The data show some 150,000 clones, 85% to 90% seen once. The source material was peripheral blood. Source of these receptors: a man aged 45-65 years with active COVID-19.

V gene TRBV2 combines with J gene TRBJ1-1; no definite D call. Germline V gene lookup returns CDR1 SNHLY and CDR2 FYNNEI. Trimming stripped 5 bases from V and 6 bases from J, with 10 bases between. CDR3 length equals 12 residues. The CDR3 loop reads CASSLAKPEAFF. CDR3 nucleotide sequence: TGTGCCAGCAGTCTCGCAAAGCCTGAAGCTTTCTTT.

The J gene is TRBJ1-1, the V gene TRBV19; TRBD1 agrees at 7 bases. CDR3 length equals 13 residues. The trim removed 9 bases at V and 1 base at J, leaving 5 bases unmatched. Germline CDR1 is LNHDA and CDR2 is SQIVND (reference sequence). DNA for the CDR3: TGTGCCAGCGGGGGACAGAGGAACACTGAAGCTTTCTTT. Amino acids: CASGGQRNTEAFF. The full variable domain, in which reference TRBV19 and TRBJ1-1 provide the parts outside the CDR3, is DGGITQSPKYLFRKEGQNVTLSCEQNLNHDAMYWYRQDPGQGLRLIYYSQIVNDFQKGDIAEGYSVSREKKESFPLTVTSAQKNPTAFYLCASGGQRNTEAFFGQGTRLTVV.

The chain is built from TRBV3-1 (or the pseudogene TRBV3-2) and TRBJ2-5; D is unresolved. Germline V gives CDR1 LGHDT, CDR2 YNNKEL (reference sequence). V was cut by 5 bases and J by 1 base, with 11 bases left in between. The CDR3 covers 14 residues. CDR3 residues: CASSVAPLQETQYF. The CDR3, as DNA: TGTGCCAGCAGCGTAGCCCCACTCCAAGAGACCCAGTACTTC.

The genes are TRBV7-2 and TRBJ2-7; 8 positions agree with TRBD2. Germline CDR1 reads SGHTA; CDR2 reads FQGNSA. V lost 2 bases and J lost 6; bases outside the gene matches: 6. CDR3 length equals 14 residues. Here the CDR3 reads CASSLSGGAGEQYF. CDR3 bases: TGTGCCAGCAGCTTATCCGGGGGGGCGGGCGAGCAGTACTTC.

This clone was detected only once. The rearrangement links TRBV10-3 to TRBJ1-2, with D uncertain. The germline V and J ends were trimmed by 6 bases and 8 bases, with 10 bases remaining between them. Germline V CDR1 and CDR2: ENHRY, SYGVKD. The CDR3 runs 11 residues. The CDR3 reads CAISLGGGYTF. Here the CDR3 DNA reads TGTGCCATCAGCCTTGGTGGCGGCTACACCTTC.

The rearrangement joins TRBV7-9 to TRBJ2-5, with 8 bases identical to TRBD2. J lost 3 bases, V lost 6 bases, and 12 bases had no gene match. Germline CDR1 and CDR2: SEHNR and FQNEAQ (reference sequence). This CDR3 comprises 16 residues. CDR3 nucleotides: TGTGCCAGCAGGGCACGTGGGAGCGGGGGAGAAGAGACCCAGTACTTC. This codes for CASRARGSGGEETQYF.

V gene TRBV2 combines with J gene TRBJ2-7; possibly TRBD1 for D (6 bases). V gave up 4 bases and J gave up 9 bases, with 13 bases separating them. Germline lookup yields CDR1 SNHLY and CDR2 FYNNEI. This CDR3 has 12 residues. Written as DNA, the CDR3 is TGTGCCAGCAGTGTGAAGGGGGAACGGCAGTACTTC. It encodes CASSVKGERQYF.

The chain uses TRBV7-6 and TRBJ2-5; TRBD1 is a possible D gene (5 bases). CDR1 is SGHVS, CDR2 FNYEAQ, per germline. The V end lost 8 bases, the J end lost 1 base, and 11 bases lay between the germline ends. This CDR3 contains 13 residues. The CDR3 nucleotides are TGTGCCAGCGGCAGGGTTCGCCAAGAGACCCAGTACTTC. It encodes CASGRVRQETQYF.

The chain carries TRBV27 and TRBJ2-5; TRBD1 might be the D (6 bases). The closer fit of TRBJ2-7 to the DNA end suggests the J call may be wrong. This CDR3 is built from 13 residues. The V gene's germline CDR1 is MNHEY and CDR2 SMNVEV (reference sequence). The CDR3 DNA sequence: TGTGCCAGCAGTCCCCCAGGGGCGGGCGAGCAGTACTTC. The encoded protein is CASSPPGAGEQYF.

The chain combines TRBV19 with TRBJ2-3, with 7 bases fitting TRBD1. This CDR3 is built from 18 residues. CDR1 and CDR2 from the germline V gene are LNHDA and SQIVND (reference sequence). The V gene end was trimmed by 2 bases and the J gene end by 2 bases; junction bases not matched to a gene: 13. In DNA form, the CDR3 reads TGTGCCAGTAGTATAAGGGGCTTTGGGACAGTACTCACAGATACGCAGTATTTT. Amino acids: CASSIRGFGTVLTDTQYF.

The rearrangement joins TRBV24-1 to TRBJ2-2; no clear D gene. V lost 2 bases, J lost 6 bases, and 12 bases lay in between. Looked up from germline, CDR1 is KGHDR and CDR2 is SFDVKD. This CDR3 is 15 amino acids long. The CDR3 loop is CATSDSRSIPGELFF. The CDR3, as DNA: TGTGCCACCAGTGATTCTAGAAGCATACCCGGGGAGCTGTTTTTT.

V is TRBV27 and J is TRBJ2-4; D possibly corresponds to TRBD1 (6 bases). The CDR3 consists of 18 residues. Per the germline V gene, CDR1 is MNHEY and CDR2 is SMNVEV (reference sequence). Trimming removed 0 bases from V and 5 bases from J, with 20 bases in between. The CDR3 sequence: CASSLSIRDGGRENIQYF. The DNA of the CDR3 is TGTGCCAGCAGTTTATCGATAAGGGATGGGGGCAGAGAAAACATTCAGTACTTC.

This rearrangement joins TRBV6-5 to TRBJ1-2, with 8 bases matching TRBD1. V lost 7 bases and J lost 6; bases outside the gene matches: 10. Germline V lookup: CDR1 MNHEY, CDR2 SVGAGI. The CDR3 length is 14 residues. CDR3 in amino acids: CASTIGQGTNGYTF. In DNA form, the CDR3 reads TGTGCCAGCACAATAGGACAGGGAACGAATGGCTACACCTTC.

V and J are TRBV6-5 and TRBJ2-7; D is perhaps TRBD1 (6 bases). Trimming removed 6 bases from V and 3 bases from J, with 12 bases in between. CDR3 length: 13 amino acids. Per germline, CDR1 MNHEY and CDR2 SVGAGI. As DNA, the CDR3 is TGTGCCAGCAGCACATCACAGGGCTACGAGCAGTACTTC. Its translation: CASSTSQGYEQYF.

J is TRBJ1-4 and V is TRBV7-8, with TRBD1 identical over 7 bases. Trimming removed 0 bases from V and 3 bases from J; junction bases left unmatched: 1. The length of the CDR3 is 15 residues. CDR1 SGHVS and CDR2 FQNEAQ come from the germline V gene. The DNA of the CDR3 is TGTGCCAGCAGCTTAGCCGGGACAGCTAATGAAAAACTGTTTTTT. Protein sequence: CASSLAGTANEKLFF. Variable domain in full (rest from reference TRBV7-8 and TRBJ1-4): GAGVSQSPRYKVAKRGQDVALRCDPISGHVSLFWYQQALGQGPEFLTYFQNEAQLDKSGLPSDRFFAERPEGSVSTLKIQRTQQEDSAVYLCASSLAGTANEKLFFGSGTQLSVL.

This chain links TRBV30 with TRBJ2-7; 8 nucleotides align to TRBD1. Trimming took 5 bases from V and 5 from J; bases not matched to a gene: 14. CDR1 is GTSNPN and CDR2 is SVGIG in the germline V gene (reference sequence). The CDR3 spans 15 residues. CDR3: CAWGGQGAHLNEQYF. CDR3 coding DNA: TGTGCCTGGGGGGGGCAGGGGGCACACCTCAACGAGCAGTACTTC.

The V gene is TRBV9, the J gene TRBJ2-2; D remains ambiguous. Germline CDR1 reads SGDLS; CDR2 reads YYNGEE. Trimming pared 4 bases from V and 2 bases from J, leaving 3 bases between. The CDR3 has 12 amino acids. In DNA, the CDR3 is TGTGCCAGCAGCTCAAACACCGGGGAGCTGTTTTTT. This gives the protein CASSSNTGELFF.

The chain uses TRBV9 and TRBJ2-2; a weak D match, TRBD1 (7 bases). The germline V gene has CDR1 SGDLS and CDR2 YYNGEE. V dropped 0 bases and J dropped 5 bases, with 17 bases sitting between them. This CDR3 is built from 17 residues. The CDR3 region has the DNA TGTGCCAGCAGCGTAGCTGGGGGGACAGTAACGACCGGGGAGCTGTTTTTT. It translates to CASSVAGGTVTTGELFF.

V is TRBV15 and J is TRBJ2-7; TRBD2 might be the D (7 bases). In germline, CDR1 is LNHNV, CDR2 YYDKDF (reference sequence). This CDR3 spans 19 amino acids. The V end lost 0 bases, the J end lost 5 bases, and 26 bases lay between the germline ends. The CDR3 DNA reads TGTGCCACCAGCAGAGATATAGGGGGGGTGTCAGGGCCGATCGACGAGCAGTACTTC. It is translated as CATSRDIGGVSGPIDEQYF. The full variable domain, rest sourced from reference TRBV15 and TRBJ2-7, is DAMVIQNPRYQVTQFGKPVTLSCSQTLNHNVMYWYQQKSSQAPKLLFHYYDKDFNNEADTPDNFQSRRPNTSFCFLDIRSPGLGDTAMYLCATSRDIGGVSGPIDEQYFGPGTRLTVT.

This clone was observed once. V and J are TRBV30 and TRBJ2-6, with TRBD1 matching over 8 bases. J was trimmed by 0 bases and V by 2 bases; bases with no gene match: 12. The V gene's germline CDR1 is GTSNPN and CDR2 SVGIG (reference sequence). This CDR3 has 19 residues. This CDR3 is CAWSHSRDRRISGANVLTF. CDR3 bases: TGTGCCTGGAGTCATTCCCGGGACAGGAGAATCTCTGGGGCCAACGTCCTGACTTTC. The full variable domain, in which reference TRBV30 and TRBJ2-6 provide the parts outside the CDR3, is SQTIHQWPATLVQPVGSPLSLECTVEGTSNPNLYWYRQAAGRGLQLLFYSVGIGQISSEVPQNLSASRPQDRQFILSSKKLLLSDSGFYLCAWSHSRDRRISGANVLTFGAGSRLTVL.

V gene TRBV23-1 combines with J gene TRBJ1-2, with 8 bases aligning to TRBD1. TRBV23-1 is flagged as an ORF with uncertain function. Trimming at V came to 2 bases and at J to 8 bases, leaving 16 bases not matched to a gene. The CDR3 consists of 17 residues. The CDR3 protein is CASSQTTTRGRLDGYTF. CDR3 sequence (DNA): TGCGCCAGCAGTCAAACTACCACCAGGGGGCGCTTGGACGGCTACACCTTC.

This clone appeared once. The gene calls are TRBV7-9 and TRBJ1-1, with a tentative D call TRBD1 (5 bases). The germline gives CDR1 SEHNR, CDR2 FQNEAQ (reference sequence). The V end lost 5 bases, the J end lost 0 bases, and 16 bases lay between the germline ends. This CDR3 has 16 residues. CDR3 sequence: CASSPPGGVVNTEAFF. CDR3 DNA sequence: TGTGCCAGCAGCCCACCCGGGGGGGTCGTGAACACTGAAGCTTTCTTT. The full variable domain, in which reference TRBV7-9 and TRBJ1-1 provide the parts outside the CDR3, is DTGVSQNPRHKITKRGQNVTFRCDPISEHNRLYWYRQTLGQGPEFLTYFQNEAQLEKSRLLSDRFSAERPKGSFSTLEIQRTEQGDSAMYLCASSPPGGVVNTEAFFGQGTRLTVV.

This chain links TRBV10-3 with TRBJ2-5; D remains ambiguous. V was clipped by 11 bases and J by 2 bases, with 15 bases between them. In germline, CDR1 is ENHRY, CDR2 SYGVKD. This CDR3 region has 13 residues. The CDR3 nucleotides read TGTGCCTCAACTCCGACTGGACAAGAGACCCAGTACTTC. Amino acid sequence: CASTPTGQETQYF.

The chain couples TRBV7-2 to TRBJ2-7; the match to TRBD2 covers 9 bases. With V trimmed by 4 bases and J by 0 bases, 4 bases remained unmatched. Germline V lookup: CDR1 SGHTA, CDR2 FQGNSA. The CDR3 is made up of 15 amino acids. The CDR3, as DNA: TGTGCCAGCAGCTCCAGCGGGGGGCACTCCTACGAGCAGTACTTC. It codes for CASSSSGGHSYEQYF.

J is TRBJ1-1 and V is TRBV7-2, with D possibly being TRBD1 (5 bases). Germline CDR1 reads SGHTA; CDR2 reads FQGNSA. With 6 bases removed from V and 6 bases from J, the gap between germline ends came to 14 bases. This CDR3 spans 13 amino acids. CDR3 region: CASSQGRVAEAFF. CDR3 nucleotides: TGTGCCAGCAGTCAAGGCAGGGTCGCTGAAGCTTTCTTT.

The chain is built from TRBV5-4 and TRBJ1-1, with 10 bases that match TRBD1. Germline V gene data show CDR1 as SGHNT and CDR2 as YYREEE (reference sequence). After removal of 6 bases from V and 4 bases from J, the junction contained 3 bases not matched to a gene. The CDR3 is made up of 13 amino acids. For the CDR3, the DNA is TGTGCCAGCACGGACAGGGGGGGCACTGAAGCTTTCTTT. It encodes CASTDRGGTEAFF.

This rearrangement joins TRBV12-1 to TRBJ2-7; the table's D call of TRBD1 was not tested on the DNA. TRBV12-1 is a pseudogene. CDR3 length equals 14 residues. Written as DNA, the CDR3 is TGTGCCAGCAGCTTGGGCAGGGGGGCCTACGAGCAGTACTTC. Encoded protein: CASSLGRGAYEQYF.

The chain is built from TRBV9 and TRBJ2-1; D call uncertain. This CDR3 region has 15 residues. Germline CDR1 reads SGDLS; CDR2 reads YYNGEE. Trimming removed 0 bases from V and 3 bases from J, with 10 bases in between. The CDR3 reads CASSVGGVIYNEQFF. The DNA for the CDR3 is TGTGCCAGCAGCGTAGGCGGTGTGATCTACAATGAGCAGTTCTTC.

The chain is built from TRBV2 and TRBJ2-7, with 8 bases that match TRBD2. Germline CDR1 reads SNHLY; CDR2 reads FYNNEI. With 6 bases clipped from V and 3 bases from J, the junction kept 10 bases outside the gene matches. CDR3 length: 15 residues. This CDR3 is CASSTGGAGIYEQYF. As DNA, the CDR3 is TGTGCCAGCAGCACGGGGGGGGCAGGGATCTACGAGCAGTACTTC.

This rearrangement joins TRBV9 to TRBJ1-6; 7 nucleotides agree with TRBD1. CDR1 and CDR2 (germline): SGDLS, YYNGEE. Trimming removed 3 bases from V and 9 bases from J; junction bases left unmatched: 9. CDR3 length: 15 amino acids. CDR3 DNA: TGTGCCAGCAGCGCAGGACAGGCTGATACTTCACCCCTCCACTTT. Translating gives CASSAGQADTSPLHF.